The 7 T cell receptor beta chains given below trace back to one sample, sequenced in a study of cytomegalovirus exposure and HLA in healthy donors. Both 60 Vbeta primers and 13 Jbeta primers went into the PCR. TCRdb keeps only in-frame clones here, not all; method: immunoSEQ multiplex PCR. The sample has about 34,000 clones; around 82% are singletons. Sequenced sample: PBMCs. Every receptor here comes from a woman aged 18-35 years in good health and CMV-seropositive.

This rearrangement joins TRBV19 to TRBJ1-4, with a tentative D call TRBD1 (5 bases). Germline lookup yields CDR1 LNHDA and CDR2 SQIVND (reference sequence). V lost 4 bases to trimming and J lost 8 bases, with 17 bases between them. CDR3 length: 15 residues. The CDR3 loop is CASSSPGGSEEKLFF. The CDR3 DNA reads TGTGCCAGTAGTAGCCCCGGGGGGTCGGAAGAAAAACTGTTTTTT. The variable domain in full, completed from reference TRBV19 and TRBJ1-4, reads DGGITQSPKYLFRKEGQNVTLSCEQNLNHDAMYWYRQDPGQGLRLIYYSQIVNDFQKGDIAEGYSVSREKKESFPLTVTSAQKNPTAFYLCASSSPGGSEEKLFFGSGTQLSVL.

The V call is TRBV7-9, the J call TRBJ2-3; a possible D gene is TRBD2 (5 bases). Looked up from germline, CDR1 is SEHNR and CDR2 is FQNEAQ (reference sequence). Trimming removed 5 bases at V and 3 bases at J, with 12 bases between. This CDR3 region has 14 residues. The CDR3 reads CASSHYGETDTQYF. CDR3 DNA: TGTGCCAGCAGCCACTACGGGGAGACAGATACGCAGTATTTT.

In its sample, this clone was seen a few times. The CDR3: CASSFRQGDYEQYF. Written as DNA, the CDR3 is TGTGCCAGCAGCTTCCGACAGGGTGACTACGAGCAGTACTTC. This rearrangement joins TRBV7-2 to TRBJ2-5, with TRBD1 matching over 7 bases. The J call may be wrong; the DNA end is better matched by TRBJ2-7. Germline loops: CDR1 SGHTA, CDR2 FQGNSA. CDR3 length equals 14 residues.

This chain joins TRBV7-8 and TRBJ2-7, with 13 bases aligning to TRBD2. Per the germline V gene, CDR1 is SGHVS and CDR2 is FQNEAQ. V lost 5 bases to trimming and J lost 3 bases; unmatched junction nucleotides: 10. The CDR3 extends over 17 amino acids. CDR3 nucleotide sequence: TGTGCCAGCAGCAGACCCGGGACTAGCGGGACTGTCTACGAGCAGTACTTC. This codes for CASSRPGTSGTVYEQYF.

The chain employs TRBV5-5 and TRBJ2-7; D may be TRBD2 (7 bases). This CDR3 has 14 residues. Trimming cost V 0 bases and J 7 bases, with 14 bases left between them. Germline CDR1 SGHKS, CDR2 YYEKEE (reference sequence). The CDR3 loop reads CASSLAGGLREQYF. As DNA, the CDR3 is TGTGCCAGCAGCTTGGCCGGGGGGCTAAGGGAGCAGTACTTC.

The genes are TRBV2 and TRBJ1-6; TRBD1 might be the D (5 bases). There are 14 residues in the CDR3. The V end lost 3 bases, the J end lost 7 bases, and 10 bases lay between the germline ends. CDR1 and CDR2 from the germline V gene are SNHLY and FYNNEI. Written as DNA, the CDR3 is TGTGCCAGCAGTGATAGGGGAAGGAATTCACCCCTCCACTTT. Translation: CASSDRGRNSPLHF.

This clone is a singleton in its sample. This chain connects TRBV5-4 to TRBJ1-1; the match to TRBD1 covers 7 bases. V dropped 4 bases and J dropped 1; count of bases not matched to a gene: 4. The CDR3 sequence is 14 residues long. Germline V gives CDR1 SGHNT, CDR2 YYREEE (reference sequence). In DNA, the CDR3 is TGTGCCAGCAGCCGAGGACAGGCGAACACTGAAGCTTTCTTT. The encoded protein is CASSRGQANTEAFF.